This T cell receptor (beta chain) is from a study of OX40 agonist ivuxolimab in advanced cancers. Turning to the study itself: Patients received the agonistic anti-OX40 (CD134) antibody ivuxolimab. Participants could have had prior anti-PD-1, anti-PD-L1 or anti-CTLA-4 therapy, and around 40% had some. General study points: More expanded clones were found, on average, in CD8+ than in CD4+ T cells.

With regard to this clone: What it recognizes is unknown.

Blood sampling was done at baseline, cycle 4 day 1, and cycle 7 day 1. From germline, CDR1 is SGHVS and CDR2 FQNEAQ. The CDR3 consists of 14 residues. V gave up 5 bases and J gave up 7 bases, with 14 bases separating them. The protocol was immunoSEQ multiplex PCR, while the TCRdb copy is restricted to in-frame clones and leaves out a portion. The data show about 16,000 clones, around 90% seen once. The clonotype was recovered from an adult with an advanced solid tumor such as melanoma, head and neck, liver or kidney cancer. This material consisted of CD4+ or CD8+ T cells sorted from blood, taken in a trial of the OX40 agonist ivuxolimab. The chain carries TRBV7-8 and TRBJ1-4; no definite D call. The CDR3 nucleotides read TGTGCCAGCAGCCCGGCGGGGATCGGTGAAAAACTGTTTTTT. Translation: CASSPAGIGEKLFF.